These T cell receptor beta chains were read from a single sample in a study of vaccination effects on CD4 cells after COVID-19. Antigens for these TCRs are unknown. Using immunoSEQ multiplex PCR, the repertoire was profiled, and TCRdb retains in-frame clones only, with some absent. The sample has tens of thousands of clones, around 73% seen once. The starting material was CD4+ T cells from PBMCs cultured without peptide, obtained after COVID-19 vaccination. The receptor set was obtained from a human donor who received a COVID-19 vaccine. Each CDR3 is given with its conserved first and last residue. Fields, in order: clone size, D gene, V gene, J gene, CDR3 protein, CDR3 DNA. The D gene is left open where the match is weak. A clone size is listed for some rows: how often the clone was seen (once, few, many), or a class if it is expanded.

>NA|TRBD1|TRBV25-1|TRBJ2-3
CASSGPGQVTNTDTQYF
TGTGCCAGCAGTGGGCCCGGACAGGTTACGAACACAGATACGCAGTATTTT
>NA|NA|TRBV9|TRBJ2-3
CASSARGPGTDTQYF
TGTGCCAGCAGCGCGCGGGGTCCGGGGACAGATACGCAGTATTTT
>NA|TRBD1|TRBV27|TRBJ1-2
CASKPDRANNYGYTF
TGTGCCAGCAAACCCGACAGGGCAAATAACTATGGCTACACCTTC
>NA|TRBD1|TRBV28|TRBJ2-1
CASRAQGARSYNEQFF
TGTGCCAGCAGGGCACAGGGGGCCCGCTCCTACAATGAGCAGTTCTTC
>NA|NA|TRBV7-8|TRBJ1-2
CASSLGGSYGYTF
TGTGCCAGCAGCTTAGGGGGATCCTATGGCTACACCTTC
>NA|NA|TRBV3-1/TRBV3-2|TRBJ1-2
CASSQVAGPTYGYTF
TGTGCCAGCAGCCAAGTAGCAGGACCAACATATGGCTACACCTTC
>NA|NA|TRBV12-2|TRBJ2-2
CASRLSLANTGELFF
TGTGCAAGTCGCTTAAGTCTCGCGAACACCGGGGAGCTGTTTTTT
>NA|NA|TRBV2|TRBJ2-2
CASLRGPSGTGELFF
TGTGCCAGCCTGCGGGGGCCTTCGGGCACCGGGGAGCTGTTTTTT
>NA|NA|TRBV5-4|TRBJ1-1
CASSRMGPGAEAFF
TGTGCCAGCAGCCGTATGGGTCCTGGGGCCGAAGCTTTCTTT
>NA|NA|TRBV7-2|TRBJ1-6
CASSFLQGISSPLHF
TGTGCCAGCAGCTTTCTACAGGGAATTAGTTCACCCCTCCACTTT
>NA|NA|TRBV19|TRBJ1-4
CASSMSRTNEKLFF
TGTGCCAGTAGTATGTCGAGGACTAATGAAAAACTGTTTTTT
>NA|NA|TRBV6-6|TRBJ1-5
CASSYRQLPQHF
TGTGCCAGCAGTTACCGGCAGCTACCCCAGCATTTT
>NA|NA|TRBV30|TRBJ2-3
CAWSSTGYTQYF
TGTGCCTGGAGTTCTACGGGGTATACGCAGTATTTT
>once|NA|TRBV9|TRBJ2-2
CASSAQVSNTGELFF
TGTGCCAGCAGCGCCCAGGTATCTAACACCGGGGAGCTGTTTTTT
>NA|NA|TRBV28|TRBJ1-5
CASMLRPSDNQPQHF
TGTGCCAGCATGTTGAGACCCAGCGATAATCAGCCCCAGCATTTT
>NA|NA|TRBV30|TRBJ1-5
CAWSVNGDSNQPQHF
TGTGCCTGGAGTGTAAATGGGGACAGCAATCAGCCCCAGCATTTT
>few|NA|TRBV9|TRBJ2-2
CASTAALDTGELFF
TGTGCCTCCACGGCTGCCTTGGACACCGGGGAGCTGTTTTTT
>NA|TRBD1|TRBV28|TRBJ2-2
CASSLSPRGSGELFF
TGTGCCAGCAGTTTATCCCCCAGGGGGTCCGGGGAGCTGTTTTTT
>NA|NA|TRBV7-3|TRBJ2-1
CASSLDSYNEQFF
TGTGCCAGCAGCTTGGACAGCTACAATGAGCAGTTCTTC
>NA|TRBD1|TRBV24-1|TRBJ2-1
CATSDEGQGYNEQFF
TGTGCCACCAGTGACGAGGGACAGGGGTACAATGAGCAGTTCTTC
>NA|NA|TRBV7-2|TRBJ1-6
CASSLQSLNSPLHF
TGTGCCAGCAGCTTACAGAGTTTGAATTCACCCCTCCACTTT
>NA|TRBD1|TRBV4-3|TRBJ1-2
CASSQGHRGVYGYTF
TGCGCCAGCAGCCAAGGTCACAGGGGGGTCTATGGCTACACCTTC
>NA|NA|TRBV24-1|TRBJ2-6
CATSPGHLKSGANVLTF
TGTGCCACCAGCCCGGGACACTTAAAATCTGGGGCCAACGTCCTGACTTTC
>NA|NA|TRBV18|TRBJ1-1
CASSPTGQMNTEAFF
TGTGCCAGCTCACCGACGGGCCAGATGAACACTGAAGCTTTCTTT
>once|NA|TRBV6-5|TRBJ2-3
CASSYDSTDTQYF
TGTGCCAGCAGTTACGATAGCACAGATACGCAGTATTTT
>NA|NA|TRBV6-2/TRBV6-3|TRBJ1-2
CASSYRAQIPNYGYTF
TGTGCCAGCAGTTACCGAGCCCAGATACCTAACTATGGCTACACCTTC
>NA|NA|TRBV2|TRBJ2-2
CASSDRTANTGELFF
TGTGCCAGCAGTGACAGGACAGCGAACACCGGGGAGCTGTTTTTT
>NA|NA|TRBV19|TRBJ2-2
CASSIDPGELFF
TGTGCCAGTAGTATAGATCCCGGGGAGCTGTTTTTT
>NA|NA|TRBV20-1|TRBJ2-2
CSASRQQTGELFF
TGCAGTGCTAGTCGGCAACAGACCGGGGAGCTGTTTTTT
>NA|TRBD1|TRBV6-6|TRBJ1-5
CASSGQGSNQPQHF
TGTGCCAGCAGTGGACAGGGCTCCAATCAGCCCCAGCATTTT
>NA|NA|TRBV7-3|TRBJ1-2
CASSPWTAPRLLGYTF
TGTGCCAGCAGCCCCTGGACAGCGCCTCGCCTATTGGGCTACACCTTC
>NA|TRBD2|TRBV5-1|TRBJ2-5
CASSPGRAGGQETQYF
TGCGCCAGCAGCCCCGGAAGGGCGGGGGGCCAAGAGACCCAGTACTTC
>NA|NA|TRBV2|TRBJ1-3
CASSAGLLISGNTIYF
TGTGCCAGCAGTGCCGGGCTGTTGATCTCTGGAAACACCATATATTTT
>NA|TRBD1|TRBV3-1/TRBV3-2|TRBJ2-1
CASSRITSGTGWSNEQFF
TGTGCCAGCAGCCGCATTACTTCCGGGACAGGGTGGAGTAATGAGCAGTTCTTC
>NA|NA|TRBV29-1|TRBJ1-3
CSVKRNSGNTIYF
TGCAGCGTCAAGAGGAATTCTGGAAACACCATATATTTT
>NA|TRBD1|TRBV24-1|TRBJ1-5
CATDTGVGNQPQHF
TGTGCCACCGACACAGGGGTAGGCAATCAGCCCCAGCATTTT
>once|TRBD1|TRBV7-2|TRBJ2-3
CASSFNRGDTQYF
TGTGCCAGCAGCTTCAACAGGGGAGATACGCAGTATTTT
>NA|NA|TRBV7-8|TRBJ1-3
CASSLMAGQGGNTIYF
TGTGCCAGCAGCTTAATGGCGGGGCAAGGTGGAAACACCATATATTTT
>NA|NA|TRBV6-5|TRBJ2-5
CAAARVETQYF
TGTGCCGCCGCCCGGGTAGAGACCCAGTACTTC
>once|NA|TRBV12-3/TRBV12-4|TRBJ1-1
CASSLAGLTEAFF
TGTGCCAGCAGTCTCGCTGGGCTCACTGAAGCTTTCTTT
>NA|NA|TRBV5-1|TRBJ2-5
CASTPVGSQETQYF
TGCGCCAGCACTCCAGTGGGATCCCAAGAGACCCAGTACTTC
>NA|NA|TRBV6-6|TRBJ1-1
CASSYRLSEAFF
TGTGCCAGCAGTTACAGGCTTTCTGAAGCTTTCTTT
>NA|TRBD1|TRBV3-1/TRBV3-2|TRBJ1-6
CASSQGTGGSPLHF
TGTGCCAGCAGCCAAGGGACAGGGGGGTCACCCCTCCACTTT
>NA|NA|TRBV19|TRBJ1-2
CATKKGTYGYTF
TGTGCCACTAAAAAGGGCACCTATGGCTACACCTTC
>few|TRBD1|TRBV7-3|TRBJ2-5
CASSLTPGGVETQYF
TGTGCCAGCAGCTTAACCCCAGGGGGCGTTGAGACCCAGTACTTC
>NA|NA|TRBV3-1/TRBV3-2|TRBJ2-1
CASSQEAVLVYNEQFF
TGTGCCAGCAGCCAAGAAGCCGTGCTAGTCTACAATGAGCAGTTCTTC
>NA|NA|TRBV3-1/TRBV3-2|TRBJ1-6
CASSPSSSSPLHF
TGTGCCAGCAGCCCCTCGTCCTCCTCACCCCTCCACTTT
>NA|NA|TRBV24-1|TRBJ2-2
CATSGGPLNTGELFF
TGTGCCACCAGTGGCGGCCCCCTGAACACCGGGGAGCTGTTTTTT
>few|NA|TRBV28|TRBJ1-6
CASRSGTVNSPLHF
TGTGCCAGCAGGTCCGGGACCGTGAATTCACCCCTCCACTTT
>NA|TRBD1|TRBV9|TRBJ1-4
CASSVGTVNEKLFF
TGTGCCAGCAGCGTGGGGACAGTTAATGAAAAACTGTTTTTT